A single sample is the source of the 20 T cell receptor beta chains below, sequenced in a study of identical twins. TCRdb independently ran MiXCR on the 5' RACE reads; one entry per CDR3 protein. This table holds approximately 260,000 distinct CDR3 sequences, around 8.8% found once. The data were also submitted as part of a second study, on yellow fever vaccine responses in identical twins.

Material: CD8+ T cells sorted from blood. These receptors were collected from a woman between 18 and 29 years old in good health.

This clonotype was found a few times. The V gene is TRBV6-5, the J gene TRBJ2-1, with 7 nucleotides matching TRBD1. Trimming removed 2 bases from V and 0 bases from J; junction bases left unmatched: 1. Germline lookup yields CDR1 MNHEY and CDR2 SVGAGI. This CDR3 spans 15 amino acids. The CDR3 DNA follows: TGTGCCAGCAGTTACGAGGGGGCCTCCTACAATGAGCAGTTCTTC. Its protein product is CASSYEGASYNEQFF.

The rearrangement links TRBV20-1 to TRBJ2-1; D tentatively reads TRBD1 or TRBD2 (5 bases each). This CDR3 is built from 15 residues. Trimming shortened V by 4 bases and J by 2 bases, and 15 bases separated the two germline ends. The germline V gene has CDR1 DFQATT and CDR2 SNEGSKA (reference sequence). The CDR3 DNA sequence: TGCAGTGCTATCAGGACCGGGACCACCTACAATGAGCAGTTCTTC. Amino acids: CSAIRTGTTYNEQFF.

This clonotype was observed at least ten times. The V and J genes are TRBV4-3 and TRBJ2-7; 7 nucleotides agree with TRBD2. The ends lost 0 bases at V and 0 bases at J; junction bases unmatched: 5. The germline V gene has CDR1 LGHNA and CDR2 YSLEER. The CDR3 consists of 16 residues. The CDR3 DNA is TGCGCCAGCAGCCAAGAAGAGCGGGGTTACTCCTACGAGCAGTACTTC. It translates to CASSQEERGYSYEQYF.

This clonotype occurred many times. In DNA, the CDR3 is TGTGCCAGCAGCCAAGCGGGACTTAGCGATGAGCAGTTCTTC. Its translation is CASSQAGLSDEQFF. The V gene is TRBV3-1, the J gene TRBJ2-1; possible D gene TRBD2, 6 bases. Trimming cost V 1 base and J 8 bases, with 12 bases left between them. The CDR3 is 14 residues long. The germline V gene encodes CDR1 LGHDT and CDR2 YNNKEL (reference sequence).

The sample holds many counts of this clonotype. CDR3 region: CASSQTRGGLSYEQYF. CDR3 nucleotides: TGCGCCAGCAGCCAAACCCGGGGCGGTCTCTCCTACGAGCAGTACTTC. The V gene is TRBV4-3, the J gene TRBJ2-7; D may match TRBD1 or TRBD2 (5 bases each). The CDR3 runs to 16 residues. From germline, CDR1 is LGHNA and CDR2 YSLEER. V was trimmed by 2 bases and J by 0 bases, leaving 14 bases between them.

The V call is TRBV11-2, the J call TRBJ2-7, with D maybe TRBD2 (7 bases). Germline assignment: CDR1 SGHAT and CDR2 FQNNGV. The CDR3 is 18 amino acids. The ends were cut back, 5 bases at V and 4 bases at J, with 27 bases in the middle. CDR3 coding DNA: TGTGCCAGCAGCCTTTGGCCGACGACGCGGGGGCTCTATTACGAGCAGTACTTC. Protein: CASSLWPTTRGLYYEQYF.

In its sample, this clonotype was seen a few times. The chain has TRBV11-3 and TRBJ2-5, with D perhaps given as TRBD1 or TRBD2 (6 bases each). V lost 5 bases and J 1 base, leaving 20 bases between the germline ends. Germline lookup yields CDR1 SGHNT and CDR2 YENEEA. The CDR3 totals 17 residues. The DNA of the CDR3 is TGTGCCAGCAGCCCGCGCGGACTGGAGGGGGGCCAAGAGACCCAGTACTTC. This codes for CASSPRGLEGGQETQYF.

This clonotype was observed at least ten times. This sequence joins TRBV6-1 and TRBJ2-1, with TRBD1 identical over 11 bases. Germline trimming cut 6 bases from V and 6 bases from J; bases unmatched to any gene: 4. Looked up from germline, CDR1 is MNHNS and CDR2 is SASEGT. CDR3 length: 14 residues. CDR3 coding DNA: TGTGCCAGCAGGGGACAGGGGGTAAGCAATGAGCAGTTCTTC. Its translation: CASRGQGVSNEQFF.

In DNA, the CDR3 is TGTGCCAGCAGCTTGAGACAGCTCACTAACTATGGCTACACCTTC. The encoded protein is CASSLRQLTNYGYTF. The chain employs TRBV5-6 and TRBJ1-2; maybe TRBD1 (5 bases). V lost 1 base to trimming and J lost 0 bases, with 10 bases between them. The CDR3 extends over 15 amino acids. CDR1 and CDR2 from the germline V gene are SGHDT and YYEEEE.

The chain uses TRBV4-3 and TRBJ2-2; TRBD1 is a possible D gene (5 bases). The germline CDR1 and CDR2 sequences are LGHNA and YSLEER. V was trimmed by 1 base and J by 3 bases, leaving 6 bases between them. The CDR3 totals 14 residues. DNA of the CDR3: TGCGCCAGCAGCCAAGGACAGTACACCGGGGAGCTGTTTTTT. Translated, it gives CASSQGQYTGELFF.

This clonotype was recorded at least ten times. V usage is TRBV25-1 and J usage is TRBJ1-6; no reliable D call. Germline V gives CDR1 MGHDK, CDR2 SYGVNS. The V end was cut by 1 base, the J end by 9 bases, with 10 bases between. The CDR3 is 14 amino acids. The CDR3 spells CASSELEQSSPLHF. The DNA of the CDR3 is TGTGCCAGCAGTGAATTGGAACAGAGTTCACCCCTCCACTTT.

This chain links TRBV5-8 with TRBJ2-1, with TRBD1 matching 9 bases. The CDR3 totals 13 residues. In germline, CDR1 is SGHTS, CDR2 YDEGEE. Trimming at V came to 8 bases and at J to 2 bases, leaving 2 bases not matched to a gene. The chain's CDR3 is CARGQGPYNEQFF. CDR3 DNA: TGTGCCAGGGGACAGGGCCCCTACAATGAGCAGTTCTTC.

This clonotype showed up just a few times. The chain carries TRBV27 and TRBJ2-2, with 11 nucleotides matching TRBD2. Germline CDR1 reads MNHEY; CDR2 reads SMNVEV (reference sequence). This CDR3 has 16 amino acids. V lost 2 bases to trimming and J lost 4 bases; unmatched junction nucleotides: 3. The DNA for the CDR3 is TGTGCCAGCAGTTTACTCCTAGCGGGAGGCACCGGGGAGCTGTTTTTT. It specifies CASSLLLAGGTGELFF.

This clonotype was counted between two and nine times. The rearrangement links TRBV6-2 or TRBV6-3 to TRBJ2-3; D might be TRBD2 (5 bases). Germline CDR1 MNHEY, CDR2 SVGEGT. The CDR3 is 16 residues long. V gave up 0 bases and J gave up 0 bases, with 10 bases separating them. The CDR3 reads CASSYSLDRSTDTQYF. The CDR3 DNA reads TGTGCCAGCAGTTACTCACTAGATCGGAGCACAGATACGCAGTATTTT.

The table lists this clonotype with many counts. V is TRBV28 and J is TRBJ2-7; no clear D gene. Germline V gene sequence: CDR1 MDHEN, CDR2 SYDVKM. Trimming removed 3 bases from V and 0 bases from J, with 9 bases in between. This CDR3 comprises 14 residues. The CDR3 protein is CASSFESISYEQYF. The CDR3 coding sequence is TGTGCCAGCAGTTTCGAGAGCATCTCCTACGAGCAGTACTTC. The whole variable domain, filled in from reference TRBV28 and TRBJ2-7, reads DVKVTQSSRYLVKRTGEKVFLECVQDMDHENMFWYRQDPGLGLRLIYFSYDVKMKEKGDIPEGYSVSREKKERFSLILESASTNQTSMYLCASSFESISYEQYFGPGTRLTVT.

This clonotype has ten or more counts. This chain uses TRBV12-5 with TRBJ2-1; the D is unclear. Trimming removed 1 base at V and 3 bases at J, with 4 bases between. The CDR3 spans 13 residues. Germline loops: CDR1 LGHNT, CDR2 FRNRAP. The CDR3 sequence: CASGLDSYNEQFF. CDR3 nucleotide sequence: TGTGCTAGTGGTTTGGACAGCTACAATGAGCAGTTCTTC.

In its sample, this clonotype was seen many times. CDR3 bases: TGTGCCAGCAGTGATCGGGGGGCCTACGAGCAGTACTTC. It codes for CASSDRGAYEQYF. This sequence joins TRBV2 and TRBJ2-7; 7 nucleotides match TRBD2. Germline assignment: CDR1 SNHLY and CDR2 FYNNEI. This CDR3 contains 13 residues. The ends lost 3 bases at V and 2 bases at J; junction bases unmatched: 1.

The chain carries TRBV20-1 and TRBJ1-1, with no clear D. This CDR3 has 13 residues. CDR1 and CDR2 (germline): DFQATT, SNEGSKA (reference sequence). V lost 6 bases, J lost 0 bases, and 11 bases lay in between. CDR3 in amino acids: CSARRRLNTEAFF. As DNA, the CDR3 is TGCAGTGCCAGAAGGAGGCTGAACACTGAAGCTTTCTTT.

This clonotype was detected many times. The chain employs TRBV7-2 and TRBJ2-2; unclear D gene. Germline V gene lookup returns CDR1 SGHTA and CDR2 FQGNSA. V lost 3 bases and J 2 bases, leaving 16 bases between the germline ends. The CDR3 extends over 17 amino acids. This CDR3 reads CASSFPITDFNTGELFF. CDR3 bases: TGTGCCAGCAGCTTCCCTATAACAGATTTTAACACCGGGGAGCTGTTTTTT.

Only a few counts were recorded for this clonotype. The chain has TRBV12-3 or TRBV12-4 and TRBJ2-1; no definite D call. V gave up 6 bases and J gave up 5 bases, with 11 bases separating them. CDR3 length: 13 residues. In nucleotides, the CDR3 is TGTGCCAGCAGCTTCACCCCTCACAATGAGCAGTTCTTC. Amino acid sequence: CASSFTPHNEQFF.